These 6 T cell receptor beta chains were sequenced from one sample in a study of identical twins (dated by TCRdb to about 2016). The method behind the library was 5' RACE. The instrument given in TCRdb is Illumina HiSeq 2000. TCRdb trimmed public reads at Q25 via fastp, called clones via MiXCR and kept in-frame beta chains. A single entry per CDR3 protein holds the most common genes and DNA from its merged rows. In this sample the table shows 200,000 to 300,000 distinct CDR3 sequences, roughly 7.5% of which occur a single time. Of the sample, under 6.5% is held by the ten largest clones. These data were also filed under a second study, of yellow fever vaccine responses in identical twins.

The sample comprised CD8+ T cells sorted from blood. Every receptor here comes from a woman aged 18-29 years in good health.

The chain joins TRBV28 to TRBJ2-3; D is perhaps TRBD1 (6 bases). Trimming removed 2 bases from V and 1 base from J, with 13 bases in between. The germline V gene has CDR1 MDHEN and CDR2 SYDVKM. This CDR3 region has 16 residues. The CDR3 DNA reads as TGTGCCAGCAGTTTAGGACAGTCCAAGGGCACAGATACGCAGTATTTT. It specifies CASSLGQSKGTDTQYF.

This clonotype was picked up many times. The V call is TRBV12-3 or TRBV12-4, the J call TRBJ2-5; D is undetermined. The CDR3 covers 12 residues. V lost 3 bases and J 3 bases, leaving 5 bases between the germline ends. The CDR3 region is CASSLFKETQYF. The CDR3 nucleotides read TGTGCCAGCAGTTTGTTCAAAGAGACCCAGTACTTC.

At least ten counts were recorded for this clonotype. The V call is TRBV3-1, the J call TRBJ2-1; D gene ambiguous. This CDR3 has 12 amino acids. CDR1 and CDR2 (germline): LGHDT, YNNKEL (reference sequence). The V gene lost 0 bases and the J gene lost 8 bases, with 5 bases spanning the gap. CDR3 residues: CASSQDLHEQFF. The CDR3 DNA is TGTGCCAGCAGCCAAGATCTGCATGAGCAGTTCTTC.

This clonotype was recorded many times. This chain links TRBV20-1 with TRBJ2-2; possibly TRBD1 for D (5 bases). The CDR3 spans 15 residues. With 3 bases removed from V and 4 bases from J, the gap between germline ends came to 15 bases. Germline V gene sequence: CDR1 DFQATT, CDR2 SNEGSKA (reference sequence). The CDR3 is CSASDRISGTGELFF. The DNA of the CDR3 is TGCAGTGCTAGTGACAGAATTTCGGGCACCGGGGAGCTGTTTTTT.

This clonotype showed up many times. The J gene is TRBJ2-1, the V gene TRBV24-1, with a tentative D call TRBD2 (5 bases). The V gene lost 4 bases and the J gene lost 8 bases, with 14 bases spanning the gap. The CDR3 extends over 14 amino acids. The germline V gene encodes CDR1 KGHDR and CDR2 SFDVKD. The CDR3 protein is CATSEEGLKDEQFF. The CDR3, as DNA: TGTGCCACCAGTGAAGAGGGCCTAAAGGATGAGCAGTTCTTC.

The chain carries TRBV28 and TRBJ2-2; D is ambiguous. Looked up from germline, CDR1 is MDHEN and CDR2 is SYDVKM. The CDR3 runs to 16 residues. The V gene lost 3 bases and the J gene lost 4 bases, with 15 bases spanning the gap. The CDR3 region is CASSFFSNWGTGELFF. CDR3 sequence (DNA): TGTGCCAGCAGTTTCTTTTCAAACTGGGGCACCGGGGAGCTGTTTTTT.